This is a list of T cell receptor beta chains from one sample in a study of blood T cell repertoires in COVID-19. Data came from immunoSEQ multiplex PCR; TCRdb stores just in-frame clones and leaves some out. This sample has 150,000 to 200,000 clones, with about 89% found just once. What was sequenced was PBMCs or T cells enriched from blood (not recorded which). These receptors came from a woman aged 18-29 years who had recovered from COVID-19. Each CDR3 is given with its conserved first and last residue. D genes are given only for firm matches. The size of a clone is reported for some rows only, either as once, few or many, or as a class for expanded clones.

17,-,-,TRBJ2-1,TRBV5-5,TGTGCCAGCAGCTTGGCTTCCGGGGGTAGCGCCTACAATGAGCAGTTCTTC,CASSLASGGSAYNEQFF
14,-,-,TRBJ1-2,TRBV10-3,TGTGCCATCAGTGAGGGGGGGGGCCCCTATGGCTACACCTTC,CAISEGGGPYGYTF
15,once,-,TRBJ2-1,TRBV6-4,TGTGCCAGCAGTGAAGACGGGAGCTCCTACAATGAGCAGTTCTTC,CASSEDGSSYNEQFF
13,-,-,TRBJ2-2,TRBV12-3/TRBV12-4,TGTGCCAGCAGCATCAAGCTCACCGGGGAGCTGTTTTTT,CASSIKLTGELFF
17,-,-,TRBJ2-6,TRBV18,TGTGCCAGCTCACCACCAGTTATGAGCTCTGGGGCCAACGTCCTGACTTTC,CASSPPVMSSGANVLTF
18,-,TRBD2,TRBJ2-3,TRBV7-6,TGTGCCAGCAGCTTAGGCGGACTAGCGGGGCCTAGCACAGATACGCAGTATTTT,CASSLGGLAGPSTDTQYF
12,once,-,TRBJ2-7,TRBV28,TGTGCCAGCAGCACAGCTACGGGGGAGCAGTACTTC,CASSTATGEQYF
14,-,-,TRBJ2-3,TRBV11-2,TGTGCCAGCAGCTTAGGGAGGCCCACAGATACGCAGTATTTT,CASSLGRPTDTQYF
14,-,TRBD1,TRBJ2-5,TRBV28,TGTGCCAGCAGTAAGACAGGGATCCAAGAGACCCAGTACTTC,CASSKTGIQETQYF
12,-,TRBD2,TRBJ2-3,TRBV14,TGTGCCAGCAGCCAAGGCGGGGGTACGCAGTATTTT,CASSQGGGTQYF
16,once,-,TRBJ1-6,TRBV15,TGTGCCACCAGCCATCCCGGACAGCCACATAATTCACCCCTCCACTTT,CATSHPGQPHNSPLHF
15,-,TRBD1,TRBJ1-4,TRBV28,TGTGCCAGCAGTCGACAGGGGGCGGCTAATGAAAAACTGTTTTTT,CASSRQGAANEKLFF
15,-,TRBD1,TRBJ2-1,TRBV3-1/TRBV3-2,TGTGCCAGCAGATTACGCGGGACAGGGTACAATGAGCAGTTCTTC,CASRLRGTGYNEQFF
14,-,TRBD1,TRBJ1-1,TRBV18,TGTGCCAGCTCACCGGACAGGGGGGTCACTGAAGCTTTCTTT,CASSPDRGVTEAFF
13,-,TRBD1,TRBJ1-6,TRBV19,TGTGCCAGCAGGGACAGCGCGAATTCACCCCTCCACTTT,CASRDSANSPLHF
13,-,TRBD2,TRBJ2-1,TRBV29-1,TGCAGCGTGGGCCTTGGGACTAACAATGAGCAGTTCTTC,CSVGLGTNNEQFF
15,-,TRBD2,TRBJ2-7,TRBV5-6,TGTGCCAGCAGCTTGACTAGCGGCTACTCCTACGAGCAGTACTTC,CASSLTSGYSYEQYF
16,-,-,TRBJ1-5,TRBV5-8,TGTGCCAGCAGCCAATTCGACACCTTCGGAAATCAGCCCCAGCATTTT,CASSQFDTFGNQPQHF
17,-,TRBD2,TRBJ2-5,TRBV18,TGTGCCAGCTCACCACCGATAGGCGGGAGGGAAGGAGAGACCCAGTACTTC,CASSPPIGGREGETQYF
15,once,-,TRBJ2-1,TRBV14,TGTGCCAGCAGCCTCTTAGGCGGGCCCTTTAATGAGCAGTTCTTC,CASSLLGGPFNEQFF
14,-,-,TRBJ2-7,TRBV28,TGTGCCAGCACCGATGACTTAGCGTTATACGAGCAGTACTTC,CASTDDLALYEQYF
20,-,TRBD2,TRBJ2-4,TRBV5-4,TGTGCCAGCAGCCTAGAGGGAGCGGGAGGGGAAAGAAAAGCCAAAAACATTCAGTACTTC,CASSLEGAGGERKAKNIQYF
14,-,TRBD1,TRBJ2-7,TRBV6-5,TGTGCCAGCAGAGCCGGGACAGGAGCCTACGAGCAGTACTTC,CASRAGTGAYEQYF
13,-,TRBD1,TRBJ1-5,TRBV6-5,TGTGCCAGCTTGGGACAGGCACGGGGGCCCCAGCATTTT,CASLGQARGPQHF
14,-,TRBD2,TRBJ2-1,TRBV19,TGTGCCAGTAGTATAGATCGGGGCGGGAGGGAACAGTTCTTC,CASSIDRGGREQFF
15,-,TRBD1,TRBJ1-5,TRBV28,TGTGCCAGCAGTATCCCGGGACAGGGGGCACAGCCCCAGCATTTT,CASSIPGQGAQPQHF
16,-,TRBD2,TRBJ2-1,TRBV9,TGTGCCAGCAGCGTAGGCAGCGGGAGGCACATCAATGAGCAGTTCTTC,CASSVGSGRHINEQFF
12,once,-,TRBJ1-3,TRBV9,TGTGCCAGCAGCGTGGCGGGGGGCACCATATATTTT,CASSVAGGTIYF
14,-,-,TRBJ1-3,TRBV27,TGTGCCAGCCGCCGCGGGGGGGCACAAAACACCATATATTTT,CASRRGGAQNTIYF
14,-,-,TRBJ2-7,TRBV19,TGTGCCAGTAGTCCGGGACTCTTACTCTACGAGCAGTACTTC,CASSPGLLLYEQYF
17,once,-,TRBJ2-5,TRBV7-8,TGTGCCAGCAGCTTAGCCCCCTCCGGTGGGAGGTTGGAGACCCAGTACTTC,CASSLAPSGGRLETQYF
11,-,TRBD2,TRBJ2-1,TRBV6-2/TRBV6-3,TGTGCCAGCAGCCGGACTAGGGATTGGTTCTTC,CASSRTRDWFF
11,-,-,TRBJ2-1,TRBV25-1,TGTGCCAGCAGTGATTTAGATGAGCAGTTCTTC,CASSDLDEQFF
14,-,-,TRBJ2-7,TRBV12-1,TGTGCCAGCAGCTGTGGACTAGCCCCCTACGAGCAGTACTTC,CASSCGLAPYEQYF
15,-,-,TRBJ1-5,TRBV28,TGTGCCAGCAGTTCCTCGGGGGGGTTTAATCAGCCCCAGCATTTT,CASSSSGGFNQPQHF
14,-,TRBD1,TRBJ1-2,TRBV19,TGTGCCAGTAGCCCTTTAGGGGGCGCAGGGGGCTACACCTTC,CASSPLGGAGGYTF
14,once,-,TRBJ2-5,TRBV5-4,TGTGCCAGCAGCCTAACTAGGAGGGGAGAGACCCAGTACTTC,CASSLTRRGETQYF
15,-,-,TRBJ1-4,TRBV6-5,TGTGCCAGCAGGGAGACGGGATGGGCTCGAGAAAAACTGTTTTTT,CASRETGWAREKLFF
14,-,TRBD1,TRBJ1-2,TRBV19,TGTGCCAGTAGGGGACAGGCCAATAACTATGGCTACACCTTC,CASRGQANNYGYTF
15,-,-,TRBJ1-5,TRBV2,TGTGCCAGCAGACCACAGGAGGGTCTAAATCAGCCCCAGCATTTT,CASRPQEGLNQPQHF
13,-,-,TRBJ2-5,TRBV28,TGTGCCAGCAGCTCGGACAGACAAGAGACCCAGTACTTC,CASSSDRQETQYF
14,-,TRBD2,TRBJ2-1,TRBV2,TGTGCCAGCAGTGATAGGCTAGCGGACAATGAGCAGTTCTTC,CASSDRLADNEQFF